This passage covers 10 T cell receptor beta chains from one sample sequenced in a study of CD8+ T cells in alopecia areata. Extraction of RNA preceded its reverse transcription into cDNA, which served as the sequencing template. The protocol was immunoSEQ multiplex PCR, while the TCRdb copy is restricted to in-frame clones and leaves out a portion. The sample contains approximately 300,000 clones, none of them singletons. Cells that came from pooled cutaneous lymph nodes were sorted using CD4, CD8alpha, NKG2D, NKG2ACE and other markers. Material: CD4+ T cells sorted from a lymph node. These receptors came from a C3H/HeJ mouse with alopecia areata. The mice in this strain carry MHC haplotype H2-k.

This clone occurred many times. These gene names are mouse names. The CDR3 end falls 4 residues outside the read, so it is completed with the germline J gene. The sample has other DNA sequences that encode this CDR3 too. The chain combines TRBV1 with TRBJ2-1, with TRBD2 matching over 9 bases. J gave up 1 base and V 3 bases, and 1 base lay outside the gene matches. The CDR3 consists of 15 residues. Germline CDR1 and CDR2: NSQYPW and LRSPGD (reference sequence). Incomplete CDR3 DNA: TGCACCTGCAGTGCTCTGGGGGGGAACTATGCT. Translating it yields CTCSALGGNYA. The whole CDR3 is CTCSALGGNYAEQFF.

Note on this clone: Gene and germline names: mouse. The read is 4 residues too short to cover the CDR3 end, so that end is filled in from the germline J gene. This sequence joins TRBV14 and TRBJ2-4; a possible D gene is TRBD2 (7 bases). This CDR3 spans 15 amino acids. Germline loops: CDR1 SGHDT, CDR2 FRDEAV. Trimming stripped 1 base from V and 0 bases from J, with 9 bases between. The CDR3 reads CASSFLGASQNTLYF. The sequenced part of the CDR3 DNA is TGTGCCAGCAGTTTCCTGGGGGCTAGTCAAAAC.

This clone has just a few counts. Gene and germline names: mouse. The read terminates 4 residues ahead of where the CDR3 ends, so the germline J gene completes it. Other nucleotide sequences from this sample produce the same CDR3. This rearrangement joins TRBV19 to TRBJ2-3; TRBD2 is a possible D gene (6 bases). Trimming shortened V by 0 bases and J by 2 bases, and 7 bases separated the two germline ends. CDR1 is FNHDT and CDR2 is SITEND in the germline V gene (reference sequence). The length of the CDR3 is 14 residues. The CDR3 here is CASSIAGAAETLYF. The part of the CDR3 DNA that was read is TGTGCCAGCAGTATAGCTGGGGCTGCAGAA. The full variable domain, its missing parts supplied by reference TRBV19 and TRBJ2-3, is GGIITQTPKFLIGQEGQKLTLKCQQNFNHDTMYWYRQDSGKGLRLIYYSITENDLQKGDLSEGYDASREKKSSFSLTVTSAQKNEMAVFLCASSIAGAAETLYFGSGTRLTVL.

This clone was picked up a small number of times. Gene names denote mouse genes. The sample carries other DNA sequences with the same CDR3. This CDR3 is CASSKQGNYAEQFF. CDR3 DNA, as far as it was read: TGTGCCAGCAGTAAACAGGGTAACTATGCT. The chain employs TRBV19 and TRBJ2-1; D perhaps matches TRBD1 (6 bases). The read comes to an end 4 residues before the CDR3 does, leaving the germline J gene to fill in the end. Germline V lookup: CDR1 FNHDT, CDR2 SITEND (reference sequence). Trimming stripped 3 bases from V and 0 bases from J, with 7 bases between. The CDR3 contains 14 residues.

This clone was counted many times. The gene names given are mouse names. The CDR3 goes on 4 residues after the read ends, and that part is filled in from the germline J gene. The V and J genes are TRBV17 and TRBJ2-5, with D tentatively TRBD1 (5 bases). Trimming stripped 0 bases from V and 0 bases from J, with 13 bases between. Germline assignment: CDR1 MNHDT and CDR2 YYDKIL. The CDR3 covers 17 residues. This CDR3 is CASSRDHRSHNQDTQYF. CDR3 DNA (partial): TGTGCTAGCAGTAGAGATCACAGGAGCCATAACCAAGAC. Full variable domain (missing parts from reference TRBV17 and TRBJ2-5): DTTVKQNPRYKLARVGKPVNLICSQTMNHDTMYWYQKKPNQAPKLLLFYYDKILNREADTFEKFQSSRPNNSFCSLYIGSAGLEYSAMYLCASSRDHRSHNQDTQYFGPGTRLLVL.

This clone showed up many times. These gene names are mouse names. The sequence runs out 4 residues before the end of the CDR3; the remainder is reconstructed from the germline J gene. The chain recombines TRBV17 with TRBJ2-5; 8 bases map to TRBD1. Germline CDR1 MNHDT, CDR2 YYDKIL. CDR3 length: 16 amino acids. Incomplete CDR3 DNA: TGTGCTAGCAGTAGGTTCAGGGGGCGCGATTTGGAC. Translating gives CASSRFRGRDLD. The complete CDR3 protein is CASSRFRGRDLDTQYF. The full variable domain, rest sourced from reference TRBV17 and TRBJ2-5, is DTTVKQNPRYKLARVGKPVNLICSQTMNHDTMYWYQKKPNQAPKLLLFYYDKILNREADTFEKFQSSRPNNSFCSLYIGSAGLEYSAMYLCASSRFRGRDLDTQYFGPGTRLLVL.

This clone appeared many times. The listed genes are named as in mouse. The read terminates 4 residues ahead of where the CDR3 ends, so the germline J gene completes it. This sample includes further DNA sequences coding for the same CDR3. The V and J genes are TRBV1 and TRBJ2-1; D is perhaps TRBD1 (6 bases). Germline loops: CDR1 NSQYPW, CDR2 LRSPGD (reference sequence). V was cut by 5 bases and J by 5 bases, with 13 bases left in between. This CDR3 region has 14 residues. The CDR3 region is CTCSPQGLDAEQFF. CDR3 DNA (partial): TGCACCTGCAGTCCTCAGGGGCTGGATGCT.

For this clone: Gene names are mouse gene names. The CDR3 end falls 4 residues outside the read, so it is completed with the germline J gene. Other DNA sequences in this specimen translate into the identical CDR3. The gene calls are TRBV5 and TRBJ2-5; 9 nucleotides align to TRBD2. V was clipped by 1 base and J by 0 bases; unmatched bases: 2. CDR3 length equals 16 residues. Germline V gene sequence: CDR1 LGHNA, CDR2 YNLKQL (reference sequence). The DNA read from the CDR3 is TGTGCCAGCAGCCAAGGACTGGGGGTTAACCAAGAC. Encoded protein: CASSQGLGVNQD. The full CDR3 protein reads CASSQGLGVNQDTQYF.

A few counts support this clone. Gene names refer to mouse genes. The sequenced fragment ends 4 residues before the CDR3 boundary, so the rest is inferred from the germline J gene. In the same sample, other DNA sequences code for this CDR3. The chain combines TRBV13-2 with TRBJ2-4; weak D call: TRBD1 (6 bases). Trimming took 1 base from V and 0 from J, leaving 6 bases between them. Germline assignment: CDR1 NNHNN and CDR2 SYGAGS (reference sequence). The CDR3 extends over 14 amino acids. The chain's CDR3 is CASGDRGSQNTLYF. The CDR3 DNA, read in part, is TGTGCCAGCGGTGATAGGGGGAGTCAAAAC.

To note about this clone: The gene symbols are mouse symbols. Read coverage stops 4 residues before the CDR3 terminus; the germline J gene supplies the remainder. The same CDR3 arises from other DNA sequences in this sample as well. V is TRBV1 and J is TRBJ2-5, with 7 bases aligning to TRBD2. The length of the CDR3 is 15 residues. Germline trimming cut 1 base from V and 3 bases from J; bases unmatched to any gene: 4. CDR1 NSQYPW and CDR2 LRSPGD come from the germline V gene (reference sequence). CDR3 bases read: TGCACCTGCAGTGCAGGGACTGGAGGGCAAGAC. It yields the protein CTCSAGTGGQD. The CDR3 in its entirety is CTCSAGTGGQDTQYF.